The next 21 T cell receptor beta chains were all read from a single sample in a study of T cells in Graves' hyperthyroidism and ophthalmopathy. What was amplified from RNA transcripts were TCR beta CDR3 regions. Initially, a first-round RT-PCR of the TCR CDR3 employed the HTBI primer set. TCRdb re-derived calls from the multiplex PCR reads in MiXCR, one entry per CDR3 protein. The table lists fewer than 800,000 distinct CDR3 sequences, less than 20% of them singletons. Sequenced: blood. Receptors were obtained from a young man with Graves' hyperthyroidism.

This clonotype was recorded many times. The chain uses TRBV2 and TRBJ1-5, with 8 bases identical to TRBD1. V was pared by 5 bases and J by 5 bases, with 8 bases of the junction left unmatched. Germline V lookup: CDR1 SNHLY, CDR2 FYNNEI. The CDR3 sequence is 15 residues long. The CDR3 here is CASSRTGLGDQPQHF. DNA for the CDR3: TGTGCCAGCAGTAGGACAGGGTTGGGAGATCAGCCCCAGCATTTT.

This clonotype appeared many times. The chain recombines TRBV6-2 or TRBV6-3 with TRBJ2-2; no reliable D call. The CDR3 loop spans 14 amino acids. V dropped 0 bases and J dropped 4 bases, with 6 bases sitting between them. Germline CDR1 and CDR2: MNHEY and SVGEGT. The CDR3 reads CASSYSSLTGELFF. The CDR3 DNA reads as TGTGCCAGCAGTTACTCGAGTCTCACCGGGGAGCTGTTTTTT.

This clonotype was recorded many times. This rearrangement joins TRBV12-3 or TRBV12-4 to TRBJ2-7; D is possibly TRBD1 or TRBD2 (5 bases each). V gave up 5 bases and J gave up 5 bases, with 16 bases separating them. The CDR3 runs to 14 residues. The DNA for the CDR3 is TGTGCCAGCAGTACCACCCTTGGGGACGACGAGCAGTACTTC. It yields the protein CASSTTLGDDEQYF.

This clonotype showed up just once. V usage is TRBV20-1 and J usage is TRBJ1-5; D is perhaps TRBD1 (5 bases). The CDR3 is made up of 12 amino acids. The germline gives CDR1 DFQATT, CDR2 SNEGSKA (reference sequence). The V end was cut by 6 bases, the J end by 4 bases, with 10 bases between. Written as DNA, the CDR3 is TGCAGTGCATTGGGGGGGAATCAGCCCCAGCATTTT. Translating gives CSALGGNQPQHF.

CDR3 protein: CASSTGPPPYEQYF. DNA for the CDR3: TGTGCCAGTAGTACAGGGCCTCCCCCCTACGAGCAGTACTTC. The chain recombines TRBV19 with TRBJ2-7; tentative D call: TRBD1 (5 bases). The CDR3 covers 14 residues. V was clipped by 4 bases and J by 2 bases, with 12 bases between them. The germline V gene has CDR1 LNHDA and CDR2 SQIVND (reference sequence).

This chain links TRBV5-1 with TRBJ1-4; 7 bases match TRBD1. CDR3 size: 14 residues. From germline, CDR1 is SGHRS and CDR2 YFSETQ. Trimming cost V 9 bases and J 8 bases; bases outside gene matches: 13. The CDR3 bases are TGCGCCACCTCGACAGGGACCCGCGAGGAAAAACTGTTTTTT. The encoded protein is CATSTGTREEKLFF.

This clonotype appeared many times. The chain is built from TRBV6-1 and TRBJ1-5; D call uncertain. Between the trimmed V and J ends, which lost 3 bases and 5 bases, there was a span of 11 bases. Germline V lookup: CDR1 MNHNS, CDR2 SASEGT. The CDR3 loop spans 14 amino acids. CDR3 sequence reads: CASSDWAADQPQHF. The CDR3 DNA reads TGTGCCAGCAGTGACTGGGCAGCTGATCAGCCCCAGCATTTT.

This clonotype was detected ten times or more. The gene calls are TRBV28 and TRBJ2-7; TRBD2 matches 13 bases. There are 17 residues in the CDR3. CDR1 MDHEN and CDR2 SYDVKM come from the germline V gene. Unmatched junction bases numbered 10, after V lost 3 bases and J lost 5 bases. The CDR3 is CASSFALLTSGRHEQYF. In nucleotides, the CDR3 is TGTGCCAGCAGTTTCGCCCTCCTGACTAGCGGGAGGCACGAGCAGTACTTC. The full variable domain, with the rest looked up from reference TRBV28 and TRBJ2-7, is DVKVTQSSRYLVKRTGEKVFLECVQDMDHENMFWYRQDPGLGLRLIYFSYDVKMKEKGDIPEGYSVSREKKERFSLILESASTNQTSMYLCASSFALLTSGRHEQYFGPGTRLTVT.

The CDR3 nucleotides are TGTGCCAGCACCGGGACACGGGAGAATTCACCCCTCCACTTT. It specifies CASTGTRENSPLHF. The chain carries TRBV7-9 and TRBJ1-6; perhaps TRBD1 as D (6 bases). Germline assignment: CDR1 SEHNR and CDR2 FQNEAQ (reference sequence). The CDR3 contains 14 residues. Trimming cost V 7 bases and J 7 bases, with 14 bases left between them.

Regarding this clonotype: A much larger clonotype is one base distant, so this may be a read error. The chain joins TRBV5-1 to TRBJ2-7; perhaps TRBD1 as D (5 bases). The germline V gene has CDR1 SGHRS and CDR2 YFSETQ. The CDR3 totals 15 residues. CDR3 sequence reads: CTSSLDTSLIYEQYF. Here the CDR3 DNA reads TGCACCAGCAGCCTGGACACCTCACTGATCTACGAGCAGTACTTC. Based on the CDR3 plus reference TRBV5-1 and TRBJ2-7, the full variable domain is KAGVTQTPRYLIKTRGQQVTLSCSPISGHRSVSWYQQTPGQGLQFLFEYFSETQRNKGNFPGRFSGRQFSNSRSEMNVSTLELGDSALYLCTSSLDTSLIYEQYFGPGTRLTVT.

The chain links TRBV6-1 to TRBJ2-6; D gene unclear. This CDR3 is 15 amino acids long. Germline V gene lookup returns CDR1 MNHNS and CDR2 SASEGT. Trimming shortened V by 5 bases and J by 4 bases, and 12 bases separated the two germline ends. CDR3 sequence: CASSRETTGANVLTF. The CDR3 DNA is TGTGCCAGCAGTCGAGAAACGACCGGGGCCAACGTCCTGACTTTC.

This clonotype came up once. The chain employs TRBV28 and TRBJ1-2, with D maybe TRBD1 (5 bases). Germline loops: CDR1 MDHEN, CDR2 SYDVKM. Between the trimmed V and J ends, which lost 3 bases and 3 bases, there was a span of 17 bases. There are 16 residues in the CDR3. The CDR3 sequence: CASSFAPPGGDYGYTF. Written as DNA, the CDR3 is TGTGCCAGCAGTTTTGCCCCCCCCGGGGGGGACTATGGCTACACCTTC.

The V call is TRBV29-1, the J call TRBJ2-5; D call uncertain. The CDR3 extends over 13 amino acids. V was pared by 6 bases and J by 5 bases, with 16 bases between. Germline CDR1 is SQVTM and CDR2 is ANQGSEA. The CDR3 sequence: CSVKDAVMETQYF. CDR3 DNA: TGCAGCGTAAAGGACGCGGTAATGGAGACCCAGTACTTC.

The chain recombines TRBV6-1 with TRBJ2-1; D may correspond to TRBD1 or TRBD2 (5 bases each). Germline lookup yields CDR1 MNHNS and CDR2 SASEGT. Trimming took 4 bases from V and 9 from J, leaving 13 bases between them. The CDR3 is 13 residues long. The CDR3 reads CASSVSRGAEQFF. The CDR3 DNA reads as TGTGCCAGCAGTGTCTCTAGGGGAGCTGAGCAGTTCTTC.

This sequence joins TRBV19 and TRBJ2-1, with D possibly called TRBD1 or TRBD2 (7 bases each). The CDR3 covers 15 residues. The germline CDR1 and CDR2 sequences are LNHDA and SQIVND (reference sequence). V gave up 7 bases and J gave up 4 bases, with 17 bases separating them. CDR3 DNA: TGTGCCAGTACCGGGGGGAGGGGGCCGTACAATGAGCAGTTCTTC. Protein: CASTGGRGPYNEQFF.

This clonotype has more than one count but fewer than ten. V gene TRBV7-8 combines with J gene TRBJ1-3; no firm D call. V dropped 5 bases and J dropped 0 bases, with 20 bases sitting between them. The CDR3 has 18 amino acids. Germline V CDR1 and CDR2: SGHVS, FQNEAQ. The CDR3 sequence: CASSGFSAAVTSGNTIYF. The DNA of the CDR3 is TGTGCCAGCAGCGGCTTTAGTGCAGCGGTAACCTCTGGAAACACCATATATTTT.

This clonotype appeared a few times. The V and J genes are TRBV3-1 and TRBJ1-1; D may be TRBD1 (5 bases). The V gene's germline CDR1 is LGHDT and CDR2 YNNKEL (reference sequence). Trimming shortened V by 3 bases and J by 0 bases, and 14 bases separated the two germline ends. CDR3 size: 16 residues. This chain's CDR3 is CASSQDTYFMNTEAFF. The CDR3 nucleotides read TGTGCCAGCAGCCAGGACACCTACTTCATGAACACTGAAGCTTTCTTT.

This clonotype was seen repeatedly, ten times or more. The junction departs from germline at one end; a sequencing error may be responsible. The chain links TRBV7-3 to TRBJ2-5, with 10 nucleotides matching TRBD2. This CDR3 comprises 15 residues. Germline V gene lookup returns CDR1 SGHTA and CDR2 FQGTGA. The CDR3 reads CASSVTAGGPQTQYF. The CDR3 nucleotides read TGTGCCAGCAGCGTAACAGCGGGAGGGCCGCAGACCCAGTACTTC.

This clonotype was found a few times. The CDR3 DNA is TGCGCCAGCAGCCCGGACGTCGAGGGTACGCAGTATTTT. Protein product: CASSPDVEGTQYF. This rearrangement joins TRBV5-1 to TRBJ2-3; possibly TRBD2 for D (5 bases). Germline CDR1 and CDR2: SGHRS and YFSETQ. With 4 bases removed from V and 8 bases from J, the gap between germline ends came to 14 bases. The CDR3 has 13 amino acids.

This clonotype was seen a few times. One junction end does not reproduce the germline sequence, and a read error may be involved. The chain recombines TRBV2 with TRBJ2-5, with 10 bases identical to TRBD2. In germline, CDR1 is SNHLY, CDR2 FYNNEI. The CDR3 runs 14 residues. The CDR3 coding sequence is TGTGCCAGCCCGAAACTAGCGGGACAAGGGACCCAGTACTTC. It translates to CASPKLAGQGTQYF.

V gene TRBV7-2 combines with J gene TRBJ2-3; 8 bases align to TRBD2. In germline, CDR1 is SGHTA, CDR2 FQGNSA. The CDR3 sequence is 14 residues long. V shed 0 bases and J 5 bases; nucleotides not matched to a gene: 1. CDR3 coding DNA: TGTGCCAGCAGCTTAGCGGGACTAGGAGATACGCAGTATTTT. Protein product: CASSLAGLGDTQYF.